Each of the 2 T cell receptor beta chains below was sequenced from the same sample in a study of CD8 T cells in Susac syndrome. RNA totalling roughly 0.5 to 1 ug underwent reverse transcription with random hexamers. TCRdb ran MiXCR on the immunoSEQ multiplex PCR reads and lists one entry per CDR3 protein. This table has 200,000 to 300,000 distinct CDR3 sequences, almost 97% appearing once. The sample consisted of CD4+ T cells from PBMCs. These receptors all stem from a human donor with Susac syndrome.

The rearrangement links TRBV15 to TRBJ1-2; possibly TRBD1 for D (5 bases). Germline V gene data show CDR1 as LNHNV and CDR2 as YYDKDF (reference sequence). Between the trimmed V and J ends, which lost 0 bases and 2 bases, there was a span of 7 bases. The CDR3 has 14 residues. The CDR3 DNA reads TGTGCCACCAGCAGAGAGGGGGGAAACTATGGCTACACCTTC. It encodes CATSREGGNYGYTF.

The rearrangement uses TRBV5-1 and TRBJ1-5, with a possible D match to TRBD1 (6 bases). Germline V CDR1 and CDR2: SGHRS, YFSETQ. There are 14 residues in the CDR3. V was pared by 0 bases and J by 4 bases, with 8 bases between. CDR3 coding DNA: TGCGCCAGCAGCTTGGAAACAGGGAATCAGCCCCAGCATTTT. Residues: CASSLETGNQPQHF.